One sample yielded the 17 T cell receptor beta chains listed below, sequenced in a study of blood T cell repertoires in COVID-19. Libraries were prepared by immunoSEQ multiplex PCR; TCRdb keeps only in-frame clonotypes and omits some of them. The sample lists 97,000 or so clones, almost 80% occurring once. Sequences were obtained from peripheral blood. Receptors were obtained from a man in his 60s with active or convalescent COVID-19.

V and J are TRBV5-1 and TRBJ2-1, with 9 bases that match TRBD1. The CDR3 extends over 15 amino acids. Germline values: CDR1 SGHRS, CDR2 YFSETQ. Unmatched junction bases numbered 14, after V lost 6 bases and J lost 10 bases. CDR3: CASKPGTGNNWEQFF. As DNA, the CDR3 is TGCGCCAGCAAACCTGGGACAGGGAATAATTGGGAGCAGTTCTTC.

This clone was counted once. This chain connects TRBV7-2 to TRBJ1-2; TRBD1 matches at 9 bases. This CDR3 is built from 13 residues. The J segment lost 8 bases and the V segment lost 4 bases, leaving 5 bases of the junction unmatched. Germline CDR1 reads SGHTA; CDR2 reads FQGNSA. In nucleotides, the CDR3 is TGTGCCAGCAGCTCCCGGACAGGGGACGGCTACACCTTC. Translating it yields CASSSRTGDGYTF.

The genes are TRBV30 and TRBJ1-2; D may be TRBD1 (5 bases). The germline V gene has CDR1 GTSNPN and CDR2 SVGIG (reference sequence). Between the trimmed V and J ends, which lost 1 base and 1 base, there was a span of 7 bases. The CDR3 extends over 13 amino acids. The chain's CDR3 is CAWSGGDNYGYTF. The CDR3 nucleotides are TGTGCCTGGAGTGGGGGGGATAACTATGGCTACACCTTC.

The chain recombines TRBV11-2 with TRBJ1-4, with D hard to call. The CDR3 sequence is 14 residues long. Trimming removed 1 base at V and 8 bases at J, with 11 bases between. Germline V lookup: CDR1 SGHAT, CDR2 FQNNGV. CDR3 sequence reads: CASSLGGQLEKLFF. CDR3 bases: TGTGCCAGCAGCTTAGGCGGTCAACTAGAAAAACTGTTTTTT.

V gene TRBV6-5 combines with J gene TRBJ1-1; 7 bases are a match to TRBD1. This CDR3 region has 13 residues. The germline V gene has CDR1 MNHEY and CDR2 SVGAGI. V gave up 6 bases and J gave up 5 bases; unmatched junction bases: 6. The CDR3: CASRQGLGTEAFF. In nucleotides, the CDR3 is TGTGCCAGCAGACAGGGGCTGGGGACTGAAGCTTTCTTT.

V gene TRBV4-1 combines with J gene TRBJ1-2; 7 nucleotides agree with TRBD1. The CDR3 loop spans 15 amino acids. The trim removed 5 bases at V and 4 bases at J, leaving 10 bases unmatched. CDR1 is MGHRA and CDR2 is YSYEKL in the germline V gene. CDR3 bases: TGCGCCAGCAGCTTGAAGGGGGCAATTGGCTATGGCTACACCTTC. As protein: CASSLKGAIGYGYTF.

The chain joins TRBV7-9 to TRBJ2-7, with 10 bases lining up with TRBD2. CDR1 and CDR2 from the germline V gene are SEHNR and FQNEAQ (reference sequence). The V segment lost 4 bases and the J segment 4 bases; nucleotides outside the gene matches: 4. The CDR3 is 14 amino acids. For the CDR3, the DNA is TGTGCCAGCAGCTCAACTAGCGGGACTTACGAGCAGTACTTC. It codes for CASSSTSGTYEQYF.

The rearrangement uses TRBV6-6 and TRBJ1-1; 7 bases align to TRBD1. The CDR3 is 15 residues long. CDR1 MNHNY and CDR2 SVGAGI come from the germline V gene (reference sequence). Trimming took 2 bases from V and 0 from J; bases not matched to a gene: 3. The DNA of the CDR3 is TGTGCCAGCAGTTACGTGACAGGGATGAACACTGAAGCTTTCTTT. It translates to CASSYVTGMNTEAFF.

Here the CDR3 DNA reads TGTGCCATCAGCCATAGCGGGAGGGAAAACACAGATACGCAGTATTTT. Its protein product is CAISHSGRENTDTQYF. The chain recombines TRBV10-3 with TRBJ2-3; 11 bases match TRBD2. The CDR3 runs to 16 residues. V was pared by 6 bases and J by 2 bases, with 7 bases of the junction left unmatched. The germline V gene encodes CDR1 ENHRY and CDR2 SYGVKD.

This chain uses TRBV6-5 with TRBJ1-5, with TRBD1 identical over 9 bases. CDR1 and CDR2 from the germline V gene are MNHEY and SVGAGI. Trimming removed 5 bases from V and 1 base from J; junction bases left unmatched: 3. The CDR3 is 15 amino acids. CDR3 in DNA: TGTGCCAGCAGTAACGACAGGGGGAGCAATCAGCCCCAGCATTTT. Translation: CASSNDRGSNQPQHF.

This chain connects TRBV28 to TRBJ1-2; TRBD1 aligns across 7 bases. J gave up 2 bases and V 7 bases, and 10 bases lay outside the gene matches. The CDR3 has 15 amino acids. From germline, CDR1 is MDHEN and CDR2 SYDVKM. The chain's CDR3 is CASKFSGQLNYGYTF. CDR3 nucleotides: TGTGCCAGCAAGTTTTCGGGACAGCTCAACTATGGCTACACCTTC.

Only a few counts were recorded for this clone. The V call is TRBV18, the J call TRBJ2-2; D remains ambiguous. Germline CDR1 reads KGHSH; CDR2 reads LQKENI. This CDR3 region has 15 residues. V gave up 4 bases and J gave up 0 bases, with 9 bases separating them. The CDR3 bases are TGTGCCAGCTCACTTTATGCGTCGAACACCGGGGAGCTGTTTTTT. Encoded protein: CASSLYASNTGELFF.

The chain employs TRBV6-5 and TRBJ1-2; D is perhaps TRBD1 (5 bases). The length of the CDR3 is 12 residues. CDR1 is MNHEY, CDR2 SVGAGI, per germline. V was cut by 5 bases and J by 8 bases, with 12 bases left in between. CDR3 residues: CASSPTQGGYTF. As DNA, the CDR3 is TGTGCCAGCAGTCCGACTCAGGGCGGCTACACCTTC.

The J gene is TRBJ2-1, the V gene TRBV7-2; weak D call: TRBD2 (6 bases). The CDR3 contains 14 residues. V dropped 1 base and J dropped 11 bases, with 15 bases sitting between them. Germline V gene lookup returns CDR1 SGHTA and CDR2 FQGNSA. The CDR3 spells CASSLGGGGRQQFF. The CDR3, as DNA: TGTGCCAGCAGCTTAGGTGGAGGAGGGAGGCAGCAGTTCTTC.

The gene calls are TRBV7-6 and TRBJ2-5; 10 bases agree with TRBD1. The CDR3 spans 15 residues. Germline CDR1 and CDR2: SGHVS and FNYEAQ. V was pared by 5 bases and J by 7 bases, with 10 bases of the junction left unmatched. In DNA, the CDR3 is TGTGCCAGCAGCCCCGGGACAGGGGCTTCGAGGACCCAGTACTTC. Translating gives CASSPGTGASRTQYF.

The rearrangement joins TRBV28 to TRBJ2-7; TRBD2 agrees at 11 bases. The V gene end was trimmed by 5 bases and the J gene end by 2 bases; junction bases not matched to a gene: 5. This CDR3 has 15 residues. The germline gives CDR1 MDHEN, CDR2 SYDVKM. The CDR3 bases are TGTGCCAGCAGTCGGACTAGCGGGTATACCTACGAGCAGTACTTC. Translated: CASSRTSGYTYEQYF.

This chain joins TRBV4-1 and TRBJ2-4; TRBD1 matches 11 bases. The CDR3 sequence is 14 residues long. Germline V gene sequence: CDR1 MGHRA, CDR2 YSYEKL. Losses at the gene ends were 1 base for V and 16 bases for J; bases not matched to a gene: 9. CDR3 loop: CASSQAGQGEGRYF. The CDR3 DNA reads as TGCGCCAGCAGCCAAGCGGGACAGGGGGAGGGAAGATACTTC.